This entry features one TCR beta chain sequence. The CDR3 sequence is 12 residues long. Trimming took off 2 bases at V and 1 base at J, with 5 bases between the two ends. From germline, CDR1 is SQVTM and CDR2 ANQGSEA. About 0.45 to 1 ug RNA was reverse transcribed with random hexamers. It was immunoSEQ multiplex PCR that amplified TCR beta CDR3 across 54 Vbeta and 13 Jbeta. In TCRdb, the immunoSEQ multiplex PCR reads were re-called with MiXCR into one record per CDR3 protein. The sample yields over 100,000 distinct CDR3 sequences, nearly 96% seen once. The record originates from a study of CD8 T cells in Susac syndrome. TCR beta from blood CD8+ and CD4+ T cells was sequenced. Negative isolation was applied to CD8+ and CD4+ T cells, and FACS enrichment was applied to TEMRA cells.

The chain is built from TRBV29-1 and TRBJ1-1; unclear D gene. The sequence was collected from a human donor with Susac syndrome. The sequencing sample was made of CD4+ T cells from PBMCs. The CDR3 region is CSVEKGNTEAFF. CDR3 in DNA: TGCAGCGTTGAAAAGGGGAACACTGAAGCTTTCTTT.